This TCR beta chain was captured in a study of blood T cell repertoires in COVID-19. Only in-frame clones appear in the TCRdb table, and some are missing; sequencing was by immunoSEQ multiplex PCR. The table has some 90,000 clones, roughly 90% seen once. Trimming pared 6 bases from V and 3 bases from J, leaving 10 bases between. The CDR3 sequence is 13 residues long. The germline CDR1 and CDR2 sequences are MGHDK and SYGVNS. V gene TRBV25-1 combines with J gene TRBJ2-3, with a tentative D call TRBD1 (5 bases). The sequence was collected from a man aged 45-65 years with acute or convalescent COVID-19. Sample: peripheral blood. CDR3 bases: TGTGCCAGCAGGCCAAGGGGAACAGATACGCAGTATTTT. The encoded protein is CASRPRGTDTQYF.